A single sample is the source of the 10 T cell receptor beta chains below, sequenced in a study of T cell responses to AZD1222 COVID-19 vaccine. TCRdb's copy holds only in-frame clones and misses some; the assay was immunoSEQ multiplex PCR. Here the sample spans around 140,000 clones, 80% to 90% being singletons. This specimen was peripheral blood, taken on day 0 of AZD1222 vaccination. All receptors derive from an adult in good health.

As concerns this clone: At one of its ends the junction is not consistent with the germline gene, which may arise from a read error. The chain combines TRBV2 with TRBJ1-1; D call uncertain. Germline CDR1 reads SNHLY; CDR2 reads FYNNEI. This CDR3 is 12 amino acids long. DNA of the CDR3: TGTGCCAGCAGTAAAAACGGCCCCCCTGATTTATTT. This codes for CASSKNGPPDLF.

The rearrangement joins TRBV15 to TRBJ1-5; D might be TRBD1 (6 bases). The CDR3 spans 15 residues. V was clipped by 0 bases and J by 7 bases, with 13 bases between them. Germline CDR1 reads LNHNV; CDR2 reads YYDKDF (reference sequence). This CDR3 reads CATSRDRGQEQPQHF. The CDR3 nucleotides read TGTGCCACCAGCAGAGATCGGGGACAAGAACAGCCCCAGCATTTT. Complete variable domain (other parts from reference TRBV15 and TRBJ1-5): DAMVIQNPRYQVTQFGKPVTLSCSQTLNHNVMYWYQQKSSQAPKLLFHYYDKDFNNEADTPDNFQSRRPNTSFCFLDIRSPGLGDTAMYLCATSRDRGQEQPQHFGDGTRLSIL.

CDR3 coding DNA: TGCGCCAGCAGCCAAGGACTTTCTAATGAAAAACTGTTTTTT. Encoded protein: CASSQGLSNEKLFF. The chain uses TRBV4-1 and TRBJ1-4, with unresolved D. The CDR3 has 14 amino acids. Trimming cost V 1 base and J 3 bases, with 6 bases left between them. Looked up from germline, CDR1 is MGHRA and CDR2 is YSYEKL.

The sample holds a few counts of this clone. The V gene is TRBV6-2 or TRBV6-3, the J gene TRBJ1-1; 7 bases line up with TRBD1. Germline V lookup: CDR1 MNHEY, CDR2 SVGEGT. The V and J ends lost 6 bases and 8 bases, in that order; junction bases with no gene match: 6. CDR3 length: 12 residues. The chain's CDR3 is CASSLTGWEAFF. Here the CDR3 DNA reads TGTGCCAGCAGCTTGACAGGGTGGGAAGCTTTCTTT.

The chain carries TRBV18 and TRBJ1-4, with D possibly TRBD1 on 5 matching bases. The germline V and J ends were trimmed by 4 bases and 2 bases, with 8 bases remaining between them. The CDR3 loop spans 14 amino acids. CDR1 is KGHSH, CDR2 LQKENI, per germline. CDR3 region: CASSRGITNEKLFF. In nucleotides, the CDR3 is TGTGCCAGCTCACGGGGGATCACTAATGAAAAACTGTTTTTT.

The CDR3 reads CASSLTGMSPSGNTIYF. DNA for the CDR3: TGTGCCAGCAGCTTAACCGGGATGAGTCCCTCTGGAAACACCATATATTTT. This chain links TRBV11-2 with TRBJ1-3; no definite D call. The V end lost 2 bases, the J end lost 0 bases, and 14 bases lay between the germline ends. From germline, CDR1 is SGHAT and CDR2 FQNNGV. CDR3 size: 17 residues.

The V and J genes are TRBV19 and TRBJ1-1, with unresolved D. CDR1 LNHDA and CDR2 SQIVND come from the germline V gene (reference sequence). The V end was cut by 5 bases, the J end by 6 bases, with 19 bases between. CDR3 length: 15 residues. The DNA for the CDR3 is TGTGCCAGTAGTGCGCAAACCACCACTGCCGCTGAAGCTTTCTTT. It codes for CASSAQTTTAAEAFF.

The V call is TRBV7-9, the J call TRBJ2-5, with 9 nucleotides matching TRBD2. J lost 5 bases, V lost 6 bases, and 1 base had no gene match. The CDR3 has 12 residues. Germline CDR1 SEHNR, CDR2 FQNEAQ (reference sequence). CDR3 protein: CASSLAGETQYF. For the CDR3, the DNA is TGTGCCAGCAGTCTAGCGGGGGAGACCCAGTACTTC.

The J gene is TRBJ2-3, the V gene TRBV4-2; D call uncertain. This CDR3 is 14 amino acids long. Trimming cost V 1 base and J 2 bases, with 7 bases left between them. In germline, CDR1 is LGHNA, CDR2 YNFKEQ. The CDR3 region has the DNA TGTGCCAGCAGCCAAGCGGAGACCACAGATACGCAGTATTTT. This codes for CASSQAETTDTQYF.

V is TRBV5-1 and J is TRBJ1-1; 7 positions agree with TRBD1. The germline V gene encodes CDR1 SGHRS and CDR2 YFSETQ. V was clipped by 0 bases and J by 12 bases; unmatched bases: 5. The CDR3 has 12 amino acids. The CDR3 bases are TGCGCCAGCAGCTTGGGGACAGGTTGGTCTTTCTTT. This translates into CASSLGTGWSFF.